This TCR beta chain stems from a study of T cell responses to AZD1222 COVID-19 vaccine. Study-level findings and limits: Spike-specific TCR repertoires showed rising breadth and depth after two AZD1222 doses.

With regard to this clone: Antigen: not known.

Trimming stripped 2 bases from V and 5 bases from J, with 13 bases between. The germline V gene encodes CDR1 SGDLS and CDR2 YYNGEE. The CDR3 covers 15 residues. Clones were sequenced by immunoSEQ multiplex PCR, and TCRdb holds only the in-frame ones, with some missing. The table lists nearly 110,000 clones, roughly 90% of them singletons. This TCR was recovered from an adult in good health. The V gene is TRBV9, the J gene TRBJ2-2; D gene unclear. Sequencing was performed on peripheral blood, taken on day 0 of AZD1222 vaccination. For the CDR3, the DNA is TGTGCCAGCAGCGTCTCGTGGCCCTCGACCGGGGAGCTGTTTTTT. This codes for CASSVSWPSTGELFF.